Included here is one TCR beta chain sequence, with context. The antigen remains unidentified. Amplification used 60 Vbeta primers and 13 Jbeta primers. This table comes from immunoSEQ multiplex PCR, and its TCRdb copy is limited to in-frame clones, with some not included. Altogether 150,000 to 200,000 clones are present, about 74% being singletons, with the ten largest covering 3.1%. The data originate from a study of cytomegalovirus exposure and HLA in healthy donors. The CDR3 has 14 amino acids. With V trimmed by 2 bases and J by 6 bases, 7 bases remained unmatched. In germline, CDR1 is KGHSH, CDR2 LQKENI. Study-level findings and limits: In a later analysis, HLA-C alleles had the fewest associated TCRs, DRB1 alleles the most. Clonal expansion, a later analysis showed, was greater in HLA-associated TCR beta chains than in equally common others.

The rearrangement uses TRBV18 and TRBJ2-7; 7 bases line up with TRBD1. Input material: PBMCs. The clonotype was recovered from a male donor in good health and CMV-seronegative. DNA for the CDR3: TGTGCCAGCTCACCAACGGGGACAGAACGCGAGCAGTACTTC. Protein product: CASSPTGTEREQYF. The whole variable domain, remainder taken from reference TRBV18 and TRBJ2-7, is NAGVMQNPRHLVRRRGQEARLRCSPMKGHSHVYWYRQLPEEGLKFMVYLQKENIIDESGMPKERFSAEFPKEGPSILRIQQVVRGDSAAYFCASSPTGTEREQYFGPGTRLTVT.